The next 31 T cell receptor beta chains were all read from a single sample in a study of cytomegalovirus exposure and HLA in healthy donors (TCRdb year 2017). The library was produced with the immunoSEQ multiplex PCR assay. For the multiplex PCR, a mixture combining 60 forward primers for TCR Vbeta segments and 13 reverse primers for TCR Jbeta segments was used. TCRdb mirrors the immuneACCESS table, restricted to in-frame sequences. Some clones are absent from its copies; in checked studies, under half trace to an unresolved V gene, and the reason for the others is unknown. The sample table contains roughly 20,000 clones; only one count was recorded for 65% to 85% of them. The ten top clones hold 7% to 8% of the sample. The sample taken for sequencing was PBMCs. Receptor source: a man aged 55 to 69 in good health and CMV-seronegative.

This clone occurred once. The gene calls are TRBV18 and TRBJ2-7, with 7 bases identical to TRBD2. The CDR3 consists of 14 residues. Trimming took 3 bases from V and 6 from J; bases not matched to a gene: 8. The germline V gene encodes CDR1 KGHSH and CDR2 LQKENI. CDR3 DNA sequence: TGTGCCAGCTCACCCCACCCAGCGGGATCCGAGCAGTACTTC. It specifies CASSPHPAGSEQYF.

The gene calls are TRBV28 and TRBJ1-1, with 7 positions matching TRBD1. V was clipped by 3 bases and J by 8 bases; unmatched bases: 12. The germline CDR1 and CDR2 sequences are MDHEN and SYDVKM. The CDR3 contains 15 residues. The CDR3 DNA is TGTGCCAGCAGTTTTACCCAGGGGGGCGCAGTGGAAGCTTTCTTT. It is translated as CASSFTQGGAVEAFF.

The chain employs TRBV28 and TRBJ2-5, with a possible D match to TRBD1 (6 bases). The J call is doubtful: the DNA matches TRBJ2-7 better. Germline CDR1 and CDR2: MDHEN and SYDVKM. This CDR3 spans 14 amino acids. For the CDR3, the DNA is TGTGCCAGCAGCCTAGACAGGACCTCCTACGAGCAGTACTTC. Translated, it gives CASSLDRTSYEQYF.

In its sample, this clone was seen a few times. This chain connects TRBV6-1 to TRBJ1-1, with TRBD1 identical over 8 bases. Germline V gene data show CDR1 as MNHNS and CDR2 as SASEGT. The length of the CDR3 is 17 residues. V trimming: 1 base; J trimming: 0 bases; junction bases outside the gene matches: 7. CDR3 sequence: CASSEGGRGPVNTEAFF. As DNA, the CDR3 is TGTGCCAGCAGTGAAGGGGGCAGGGGGCCTGTGAACACTGAAGCTTTCTTT.

This clone was observed a few times. V gene TRBV19 combines with J gene TRBJ1-3; no firm D call. The CDR3 consists of 16 residues. Germline CDR1 LNHDA, CDR2 SQIVND (reference sequence). Trimming pared 3 bases from V and 0 bases from J, leaving 12 bases between. CDR3 nucleotide sequence: TGTGCCAGTAGTATCGGCCAGGTCTTCTCTGGAAACACCATATATTTT. As protein: CASSIGQVFSGNTIYF.

V usage is TRBV2 and J usage is TRBJ2-1; D is perhaps TRBD2 (6 bases). CDR3 size: 14 residues. Looked up from germline, CDR1 is SNHLY and CDR2 is FYNNEI. V dropped 0 bases and J dropped 10 bases, with 13 bases sitting between them. The DNA of the CDR3 is TGTGCCAGCAGTGAAGCCATTCTAGCGAGGGAGCAGTTCTTC. Translation: CASSEAILAREQFF.

The chain employs TRBV30 and TRBJ2-5, with 10 bases lining up with TRBD1. Germline CDR1 GTSNPN, CDR2 SVGIG (reference sequence). The V and J ends lost 3 bases and 5 bases, in that order; junction bases with no gene match: 9. CDR3 length equals 15 residues. CDR3: CAWSLTGGAGETQYF. The DNA of the CDR3 is TGTGCCTGGAGCCTGACAGGGGGCGCGGGGGAGACCCAGTACTTC.

The chain recombines TRBV7-2 with TRBJ2-7; D is perhaps TRBD2 (7 bases). With 5 bases removed from V and 0 bases from J, the gap between germline ends came to 14 bases. CDR1 and CDR2 from the germline V gene are SGHTA and FQGNSA. This CDR3 contains 15 residues. The CDR3 reads CASSPGGGSSYEQYF. The CDR3 DNA reads TGTGCCAGCAGCCCCGGGGGCGGGAGCTCCTACGAGCAGTACTTC.

The chain recombines TRBV25-1 with TRBJ2-3; 11 bases fit TRBD1. Trimming removed 7 bases from V and 2 bases from J; junction bases left unmatched: 8. This CDR3 contains 16 residues. Germline CDR1 is MGHDK and CDR2 is SYGVNS. The CDR3 nucleotides are TGTGCCAGCAACCCTGGGACAGGGGGGAACACAGATACGCAGTATTTT. This encodes CASNPGTGGNTDTQYF. Together with reference TRBV25-1 and TRBJ2-3, the CDR3 gives the full variable domain: EADIYQTPRYLVIGTGKKITLECSQTMGHDKMYWYQQDPGMELHLIHYSYGVNSTEKGDLSSESTVSRIRTEHFPLTLESARPSHTSQYLCASNPGTGGNTDTQYFGPGTRLTVL.

The CDR3 sequence: CASSVEASPRNEQFF. As DNA, the CDR3 is TGTGCCAGCAGCGTAGAGGCTAGCCCCCGCAATGAGCAGTTCTTC. This chain uses TRBV9 with TRBJ2-1, with a weak D call TRBD2 (5 bases). The CDR3 length is 15 residues. Trimming shortened V by 0 bases and J by 6 bases, and 13 bases separated the two germline ends. Per the germline V gene, CDR1 is SGDLS and CDR2 is YYNGEE.

V gene TRBV2 combines with J gene TRBJ1-2; D unclear. CDR3 length equals 16 residues. The V end was cut by 5 bases, the J end by 1 base, with 17 bases between. Germline loops: CDR1 SNHLY, CDR2 FYNNEI. CDR3 in amino acids: CASSSPVEFLNYGYTF. Here the CDR3 DNA reads TGTGCCAGCAGTTCCCCTGTCGAGTTCCTTAACTATGGCTACACCTTC.

This clone was detected only once. The chain uses TRBV10-3 and TRBJ2-3; TRBD2 is a possible D gene (5 bases). This CDR3 contains 14 residues. Germline V gene lookup returns CDR1 ENHRY and CDR2 SYGVKD. Trimming took 0 bases from V and 4 from J, leaving 8 bases between them. DNA for the CDR3: TGTGCCATCAGTGAGTCGGGCGGGCCAGATACGCAGTATTTT. Its translation: CAISESGGPDTQYF.

This clone was observed a single time. This chain joins TRBV4-1 and TRBJ2-7; D unresolved. Between the trimmed V and J ends, which lost 4 bases and 3 bases, there was a span of 10 bases. This CDR3 contains 13 residues. The V gene's germline CDR1 is MGHRA and CDR2 YSYEKL. The CDR3 sequence is CASSRDTYYEQYF. In DNA form, the CDR3 reads TGCGCCAGCAGCCGAGACACCTACTACGAGCAGTACTTC.

Here the CDR3 DNA reads TGTGCCAGCAGCGTGAAGTTCATAGCGGAACTCACAGATACGCAGTATTTT. Encoded protein: CASSVKFIAELTDTQYF. The chain joins TRBV2 to TRBJ2-3, with D maybe TRBD2 (6 bases). The CDR3 loop spans 17 amino acids. V lost 6 bases, J lost 2 bases, and 21 bases lay in between. Germline CDR1 reads SNHLY; CDR2 reads FYNNEI.

The CDR3 DNA reads TGTGCCAGCAGTTGGTGGACTAGCGGGAGGAGGGCAGATACGCAGTATTTT. The encoded protein is CASSWWTSGRRADTQYF. The V and J genes are TRBV27 and TRBJ2-3, with 14 bases aligning to TRBD2. From germline, CDR1 is MNHEY and CDR2 SMNVEV (reference sequence). With V trimmed by 4 bases and J by 4 bases, 7 bases remained unmatched. This CDR3 has 17 amino acids.

CDR3 sequence reads: CASSLTGQPQHF. The CDR3 DNA follows: TGTGCCAGCAGCTTAACCGGTCAACCCCAGCATTTT. V is TRBV7-2 and J is TRBJ1-5, with no clear D. Between the trimmed V and J ends, which lost 2 bases and 10 bases, there was a span of 9 bases. The germline gives CDR1 SGHTA, CDR2 FQGNSA. The CDR3 runs 12 residues.

The J gene is TRBJ2-3, the V gene TRBV28, with 12 bases lining up with TRBD2. The CDR3 is 17 residues long. With 7 bases clipped from V and 7 bases from J, the junction kept 15 bases outside the gene matches. Germline V gene lookup returns CDR1 MDHEN and CDR2 SYDVKM. For the CDR3, the DNA is TGTGCCAGCAATCAACTCCGGACTAGCGGGGCCAGGAATACGCAGTATTTT. It codes for CASNQLRTSGARNTQYF.

The chain recombines TRBV18 with TRBJ2-3, with D perhaps matching TRBD2 (6 bases). Germline-derived CDR1 and CDR2 are KGHSH and LQKENI. This CDR3 region has 17 residues. V was trimmed by 4 bases and J by 3 bases, leaving 20 bases between them. The CDR3 DNA reads as TGTGCCAGCTCACTTCACCCTGGGACTGATAAAACAGATACGCAGTATTTT. Encoded protein: CASSLHPGTDKTDTQYF.

V gene TRBV19 combines with J gene TRBJ1-2; weak D call: TRBD1 (5 bases). Per the germline V gene, CDR1 is LNHDA and CDR2 is SQIVND (reference sequence). CDR3 length: 12 amino acids. The V end was cut by 3 bases, the J end by 6 bases, with 8 bases between. CDR3 sequence reads: CASSIGGNGYTF. The CDR3 DNA is TGTGCCAGTAGTATCGGGGGGAATGGCTACACCTTC.

The CDR3 sequence is CASSEFWRETSDTQYF. The CDR3 DNA reads as TGTGCCAGCAGTGAATTCTGGCGGGAGACTTCAGATACGCAGTATTTT. The chain joins TRBV25-1 to TRBJ2-3, with 7 positions matching TRBD2. Per germline, CDR1 MGHDK and CDR2 SYGVNS. The CDR3 is 16 residues long. The trim removed 1 base at V and 4 bases at J, leaving 8 bases unmatched.

This clone showed up just a few times. The chain carries TRBV7-2 and TRBJ2-5; 9 bases are a match to TRBD1. The CDR3 is 13 residues long. CDR1 is SGHTA, CDR2 FQGNSA, per germline. Trimming cost V 6 bases and J 5 bases; bases outside gene matches: 4. In nucleotides, the CDR3 is TGTGCCAGCAGTACTGGACAGGGGGAGACCCAGTACTTC. It translates to CASSTGQGETQYF.

The rearrangement joins TRBV7-9 to TRBJ1-2; a weak D match, TRBD1 (5 bases). V shed 2 bases and J shed 8 bases, with 15 bases lying between them. From germline, CDR1 is SEHNR and CDR2 FQNEAQ (reference sequence). This CDR3 has 14 amino acids. DNA for the CDR3: TGTGCCAGCAGCTTAATCGGGTTTGGGGGGGGCTACACCTTC. It yields the protein CASSLIGFGGGYTF.

This chain connects TRBV4-2 to TRBJ2-5, with 8 bases that match TRBD2. The CDR3 totals 14 residues. The germline V gene has CDR1 LGHNA and CDR2 YNFKEQ. V lost 1 base, J lost 3 bases, and 1 base stayed unmatched. DNA for the CDR3: TGTGCCAGCAGCCAAGCAGCGGGGGAAGAGACCCAGTACTTC. It codes for CASSQAAGEETQYF.

This sequence joins TRBV19 and TRBJ2-1, with TRBD1 matching 8 bases. Germline CDR1 is LNHDA and CDR2 is SQIVND (reference sequence). V lost 5 bases and J lost 6; bases outside the gene matches: 9. This CDR3 spans 15 amino acids. CDR3 loop: CASSGDRGRPNEQFF. CDR3 nucleotides: TGTGCCAGTAGTGGTGACAGGGGCCGCCCCAATGAGCAGTTCTTC.

The rearrangement links TRBV18 to TRBJ2-5, with 8 nucleotides matching TRBD2. CDR1 is KGHSH, CDR2 LQKENI, per germline. The V gene end was trimmed by 6 bases and the J gene end by 4 bases; junction bases not matched to a gene: 7. The CDR3 totals 14 residues. CDR3 sequence reads: CASSPGRAGETQYF. For the CDR3, the DNA is TGTGCCAGCTCCCCCGGGAGGGCCGGAGAGACCCAGTACTTC.

The chain's CDR3 is CASGGYGQPQHF. DNA of the CDR3: TGTGCCAGCGGGGGGTATGGACAGCCCCAGCATTTT. The chain employs TRBV2 and TRBJ1-5, with a possible D match to TRBD1 (5 bases). This CDR3 contains 12 residues. The V and J ends lost 8 bases and 7 bases respectively, with 12 bases between them. Germline values: CDR1 SNHLY, CDR2 FYNNEI.

V and J are TRBV5-6 and TRBJ1-6; D is undetermined. Germline loops: CDR1 SGHDT, CDR2 YYEEEE. The V end was cut by 4 bases, the J end by 11 bases, with 10 bases between. CDR3 length: 12 residues. The chain's CDR3 is CASSGGPAPLHF. The DNA of the CDR3 is TGTGCCAGCAGCGGAGGTCCGGCACCCCTCCACTTT.

The V call is TRBV19, the J call TRBJ2-1, with a tentative D call TRBD2 (6 bases). There are 15 residues in the CDR3. V was trimmed by 6 bases and J by 8 bases, leaving 20 bases between them. Germline CDR1 and CDR2: LNHDA and SQIVND (reference sequence). CDR3 protein: CASRARGEASDEQFF. The DNA of the CDR3 is TGTGCCAGTAGAGCGAGAGGGGAGGCGTCCGATGAGCAGTTCTTC.

This chain links TRBV4-3 with TRBJ1-2; 8 bases agree with TRBD1. CDR1 LGHNA and CDR2 YSLEER come from the germline V gene. The CDR3 runs 15 residues. J lost 4 bases, V lost 0 bases, and 4 bases had no gene match. The CDR3 is CASSQESGGPYGYTF. The CDR3 DNA sequence: TGCGCCAGCAGCCAAGAGTCAGGGGGCCCCTATGGCTACACCTTC.

This chain uses TRBV27 with TRBJ2-5, with a tentative D call TRBD2 (7 bases). With the DNA end fitting TRBJ2-7 better, the J assignment may be wrong. The CDR3 has 15 residues. The germline gives CDR1 MNHEY, CDR2 SMNVEV (reference sequence). Here the CDR3 reads CASSGGGRSPHEQYF. CDR3 sequence (DNA): TGTGCCAGTTCCGGCGGGGGCCGATCGCCGCACGAGCAGTACTTC.

V usage is TRBV12-5 and J usage is TRBJ2-2; possibly TRBD1 for D (5 bases). Germline V CDR1 and CDR2: LGHNT, FRNRAP. The CDR3 is 14 residues long. V lost 7 bases to trimming and J lost 4 bases, with 13 bases between them. CDR3 loop: CASAPDIATGELFF. In nucleotides, the CDR3 is TGTGCTAGTGCCCCGGACATTGCCACCGGGGAGCTGTTTTTT.